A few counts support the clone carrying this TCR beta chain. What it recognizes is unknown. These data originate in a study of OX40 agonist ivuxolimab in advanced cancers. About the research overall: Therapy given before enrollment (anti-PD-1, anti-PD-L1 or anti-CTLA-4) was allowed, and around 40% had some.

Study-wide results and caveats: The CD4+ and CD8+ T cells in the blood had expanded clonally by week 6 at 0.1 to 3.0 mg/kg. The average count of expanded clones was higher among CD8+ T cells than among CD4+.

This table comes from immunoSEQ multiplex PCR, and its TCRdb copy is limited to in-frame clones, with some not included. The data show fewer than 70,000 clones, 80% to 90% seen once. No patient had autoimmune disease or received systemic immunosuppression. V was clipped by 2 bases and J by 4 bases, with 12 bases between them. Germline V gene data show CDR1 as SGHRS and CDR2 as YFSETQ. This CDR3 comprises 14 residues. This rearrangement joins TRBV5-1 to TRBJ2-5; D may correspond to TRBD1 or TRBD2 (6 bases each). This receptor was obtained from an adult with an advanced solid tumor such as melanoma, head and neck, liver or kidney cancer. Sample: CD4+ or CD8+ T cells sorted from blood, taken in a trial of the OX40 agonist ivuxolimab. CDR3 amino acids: CASSFQGRGETQYF. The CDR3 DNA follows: TGCGCCAGCAGCTTCCAGGGGCGGGGAGAGACCCAGTACTTC.